A single sample gave rise to the 9 T cell receptor beta chains below, sequenced in a study of T cell repertoires in cytomegalovirus infection. TCRdb recomputed calls from the reads with MiXCR, one row per CDR3 protein. Among approximately 180,000 distinct CDR3 sequences listed, 17% were seen once. Sequencing was carried out using CD8+ T cells from PBMCs. The source of these receptors is a human donor in good health (CMV status not recorded). Some clones in this sample may be carry-over from other donors' samples.

This clonotype was seen a few times. This rearrangement joins TRBV4-1 to TRBJ2-1, with D perhaps being TRBD1 or TRBD2 (5 bases each). The germline CDR1 and CDR2 sequences are MGHRA and YSYEKL. The CDR3 loop spans 14 amino acids. Trimming stripped 0 bases from V and 5 bases from J, with 8 bases between. CDR3 sequence: CASSQEPGHNEQFF. As DNA, the CDR3 is TGCGCCAGCAGCCAAGAACCGGGACACAATGAGCAGTTCTTC.

This clonotype showed up just a few times. The chain uses TRBV7-2 and TRBJ1-6; TRBD1 matches at 7 bases. Germline-derived CDR1 and CDR2 are SGHTA and FQGNSA. The length of the CDR3 is 14 residues. The V gene end was trimmed by 3 bases and the J gene end by 6 bases; junction bases not matched to a gene: 2. The CDR3 bases are TGTGCCAGCAGCTTCGGGACAGTTAATTCACCCCTCCACTTT. This encodes CASSFGTVNSPLHF.

The genes are TRBV7-8 and TRBJ2-3; 11 bases match TRBD2. Germline V gene lookup returns CDR1 SGHVS and CDR2 FQNEAQ. This CDR3 region has 17 residues. Trimming took 5 bases from V and 5 from J; bases not matched to a gene: 12. CDR3 loop: CASSRVAGGRARDTQYF. CDR3 DNA: TGTGCCAGCAGCCGAGTAGCGGGGGGGCGTGCGAGAGATACGCAGTATTTT.

This clonotype has just a few counts. This chain joins TRBV11-1 and TRBJ2-1, with D tentatively TRBD2 (5 bases). CDR1 SGHAT and CDR2 FQDESV come from the germline V gene (reference sequence). The CDR3 covers 13 residues. Trimming left V 8 bases short and J 6 bases short, with 14 bases between. CDR3 region: CASVGGRINEQFF. DNA for the CDR3: TGTGCCAGCGTCGGAGGAAGAATCAATGAGCAGTTCTTC.

In this sample, this clonotype turned up a few times. A junction boundary mismatches the germline segment, possibly from a read error. V and J are TRBV4-1 and TRBJ1-2; 9 bases map to TRBD1. The germline CDR1 and CDR2 sequences are MGHRA and YSYEKL. CDR3 length equals 16 residues. The CDR3 loop reads CASSEEGQGENYGYTF. In nucleotides, the CDR3 is TGCGCCAGCAGCGAAGAGGGACAGGGTGAAAACTATGGCTACACCTTC.

A few counts support this clonotype. The chain links TRBV12-3 or TRBV12-4 to TRBJ2-1; TRBD2 agrees at 9 bases. The CDR3 length is 13 residues. V lost 1 base and J lost 10; bases outside the gene matches: 2. The CDR3 bases are TGTGCCAGCAGTTTAGGGCTAGCGGGGGAGCAGTTCTTC. It translates to CASSLGLAGEQFF.

The chain uses TRBV11-3 and TRBJ2-5; D tentatively reads TRBD1 or TRBD2 (6 bases each). The CDR3 length is 15 residues. Trimming pared 5 bases from V and 5 bases from J, leaving 18 bases between. The germline V gene encodes CDR1 SGHNT and CDR2 YENEEA. The CDR3 DNA follows: TGTGCCAGCAGCCTAACGACTAGTAGGGGGGAGACCCAGTACTTC. This gives the protein CASSLTTSRGETQYF.

There are a few counts of this clonotype. The chain combines TRBV7-6 with TRBJ1-1; no definite D call. The V gene lost 0 bases and the J gene lost 3 bases, with 17 bases spanning the gap. The CDR3 covers 17 residues. Germline lookup yields CDR1 SGHVS and CDR2 FNYEAQ. The CDR3 DNA sequence: TGTGCCAGCAGCTTAGCGTCTTTAGGCCAGTTTGACACTGAAGCTTTCTTT. It is translated as CASSLASLGQFDTEAFF.

The chain employs TRBV7-8 and TRBJ2-3; TRBD2 aligns across 13 bases. The V gene's germline CDR1 is SGHVS and CDR2 FQNEAQ. The CDR3 is 17 residues long. The junction had 10 bases not matched to a gene; V was cut back by 5 bases and J by 5 bases. CDR3: CASSTTSGGAYRDTQYF. The CDR3 region has the DNA TGTGCCAGCAGCACAACTAGCGGGGGGGCATACCGAGATACGCAGTATTTT.